Detailed here is one TCR beta chain. Germline lookup yields CDR1 LGHDT and CDR2 YNNKEL (reference sequence). Trimming pared 4 bases from V and 0 bases from J, leaving 13 bases between. The CDR3 totals 16 residues. The data were obtained in a study of blood T cell repertoires in COVID-19. TCRdb's copy holds only in-frame clones and misses some; the assay was immunoSEQ multiplex PCR. Among roughly 140,000 clones, 85% were seen once, and the ten largest hold 6.2%. The clonotype comes from a woman aged 40 to 50 who had recovered from COVID-19. The V and J genes are TRBV3-1 (or the pseudogene TRBV3-2) and TRBJ2-1, with D possibly matching TRBD2 (5 bases). Sequenced sample: PBMCs or T cells enriched from blood (not recorded which). For the CDR3, the DNA is TGTGCCAGCAGCCCGGGGTGGGATAGCTCCTACAATGAGCAGTTCTTC. Its translation is CASSPGWDSSYNEQFF.